The source of this T cell receptor (beta chain) is a study of blood T cell repertoires in COVID-19. At the level of the study: Nucleic acid was either cDNA or gDNA, and it came from T cells, B-cell-depleted T cells, or PBMCs.

Germline V gives CDR1 LGHDT, CDR2 YNNKEL (reference sequence). The junction had 11 bases not matched to a gene; V was cut back by 11 bases and J by 5 bases. The CDR3 loop spans 14 amino acids. In the authors' methods: Nucleated cell number was recorded as an estimate derived from reference gene primer amplification. Using immunoSEQ multiplex PCR, the repertoire was profiled, and TCRdb retains in-frame clones only, with some absent. V, J and clone size are those of that table, while D and trimming were read from the DNA. This sample has some 150,000 clones, with about 88% found just once. This chain connects TRBV3-1 (or the pseudogene TRBV3-2) to TRBJ2-1, with 8 bases identical to TRBD2. Material: peripheral blood. The TCR originated in a human donor in a cohort sampled during active COVID-19. Written as DNA, the CDR3 is TGTGCCTCACAGCGAGCGGGAGTTGACAATGAGCAGTTCTTC. Translated, it gives CASQRAGVDNEQFF.